Sequencing of this TCR beta chain was carried out in a study of T-cell memory formation after mild COVID-19. Study context: Largely donor-specific TCR clusters were found.

Germline CDR1 and CDR2: MNHEY and SMNVEV (reference sequence). Between the trimmed V and J ends, which lost 5 bases and 2 bases, there was a span of 10 bases. CDR3 length: 13 residues. MiXCR, applied by TCRdb to the 5' RACE reads, yields one record per CDR3 protein. The sample yields hundreds of thousands of distinct CDR3 sequences, roughly 18% seen once. The origin of this receptor is an adult woman who had mild COVID-19 (a few samples of this study predate the infection). Cell type and time point are not known. The chain has TRBV27 and TRBJ2-7; no clear D gene. The sample consisted of PBMCs or a T cell subset sorted from them (not recorded which). CDR3 residues: CASSLRRTYEQYF. The CDR3, as DNA: TGTGCCAGCAGTCTCCGACGTACCTACGAGCAGTACTTC.